In this sample, the clone carrying this TCR beta chain turned up many times. Its specificity is unknown. The sample originates from a study of human T cells and chemical hapten exposure. Study-level information: The study sensitized with 2% DPC on a 2 cm by 2 cm patch of upper inner arm skin.

The V end was cut by 4 bases, the J end by 0 bases, with 8 bases between. The germline gives CDR1 LNHDA, CDR2 SQIVND (reference sequence). The CDR3 extends over 14 amino acids. Time point defined: patch test 2, 6 weeks after DPC sensitization. Treatment in this sample: therapeutic diphenylcyclopropenone sensitization with weekly scalp DPC. Extraction of total RNA was performed on unfractionated whole blood. Whole-study findings and limits: The study found expanded TCRs formed significantly more large CDR3 similarity clusters than controls.

Each cDNA molecule in the library carried unique molecular identifiers. TCRdb analysed the RACE reads with MiXCR anew, one entry per CDR3 protein. The profile shows tens of thousands of distinct CDR3 sequences, 10% to 13% of them singletons. The V gene is TRBV19, the J gene TRBJ2-3, with a tentative D call TRBD1 (5 bases). The sequence derives from a woman between 45 and 60 years old with alopecia areata. Some clones in this sample may be carry-over from other donors' samples. The sequencing used whole blood, collected in connection with sensitization to the hapten diphenylcyclopropenone (DPC). The CDR3 DNA reads as TGTGCCAGTAGTAGGACATCGAGCACAGATACGCAGTATTTT. Residues: CASSRTSSTDTQYF.